The clone carrying this TCR beta chain was recorded a few times. This sample was included in a study of CD8+CD57+ T cells in acquired aplastic anemia. Across the study: The sorted CD4+ and CD8+ cells yielded an average about 3.5 ug of DNA. For CD4+ cells, healthy donors had an average of around 9.9 million reads.

The use of genomic DNA as template underpinned the TCR beta VDJ and CDR3 profiling. TCRdb reprocessed the reads via MiXCR and lists one record per CDR3 protein. The profile shows about 190,000 distinct CDR3 sequences, roughly half of them singletons. Between the trimmed V and J ends, which lost 2 bases and 4 bases, there was a span of 13 bases. From germline, CDR1 is SNHLY and CDR2 FYNNEI. CDR3 size: 15 residues. Sequencing was done on a sample of sorted CD4+, CD8+, or CD8+CD57+ T cells (not recorded which) from PBMCs. This sequence originates from a human donor in good health, serving as a control. This sequence joins TRBV2 and TRBJ2-3; D is unresolved. This CDR3 reads CASSENPSRADTQYF. In DNA, the CDR3 is TGTGCCAGCAGTGAAAACCCCTCACGCGCAGATACGCAGTATTTT.